The 26 T cell receptor beta chains given below trace back to one sample, sequenced in a study of shared clonotypes between healthy human individuals. Profiling relied on immunoSEQ multiplex PCR, and the TCRdb table lists in-frame clones only, not all of them. The data contain about 1.1 million clones, more than 75% of them singletons. Input material: memory CD4+ T cells from PBMCs. Described subset: CD45RA-negative fraction. All receptors derive from a man younger than 35 in good health. Some clones in this sample may be carry-over from other donors' samples.

For this clone: This sample also contains other DNA sequences that code for the same CDR3. The chain couples TRBV28 to TRBJ2-7; maybe TRBD2 (5 bases). V was shortened by 6 bases and J by 2 bases, with 8 bases between the two germline ends. The CDR3 loop spans 12 amino acids. Germline V gene data show CDR1 as MDHEN and CDR2 as SYDVKM. CDR3 in amino acids: CASSLTTYEQYF. The CDR3 DNA reads as TGTGCCAGCAGCCTGACTACCTACGAGCAGTACTTC.

This clone was recorded many times. This sequence joins TRBV6-5 and TRBJ2-2; TRBD1 matches 8 bases. The CDR3 is made up of 15 amino acids. Germline lookup yields CDR1 MNHEY and CDR2 SVGAGI. The ends lost 5 bases at V and 1 base at J; junction bases unmatched: 3. The CDR3 spells CASSQDRVNTGELFF. The CDR3 nucleotides read TGTGCCAGCAGTCAGGACAGGGTGAACACCGGGGAGCTGTTTTTT.

Only one count was recorded for this clone. The chain recombines TRBV10-3 with TRBJ2-5; 12 bases agree with TRBD2. The CDR3 length is 14 residues. The junction had 2 bases not matched to a gene; V was cut back by 8 bases and J by 1 base. Germline loops: CDR1 ENHRY, CDR2 SYGVKD. CDR3 amino acids: CAIRTSGAQETQYF. CDR3 DNA sequence: TGTGCCATCCGGACTAGCGGGGCCCAAGAGACCCAGTACTTC.

The chain is built from TRBV28 and TRBJ2-7, with D perhaps TRBD2 (7 bases). The germline gives CDR1 MDHEN, CDR2 SYDVKM. Trimming took off 6 bases at V and 6 bases at J, with 21 bases between the two ends. This CDR3 region has 15 residues. The DNA for the CDR3 is TGTGCCAGCAGCCGGGGGGCGGTCCCTGCGGGCGAGCAGTACTTC. This translates into CASSRGAVPAGEQYF.

The chain couples TRBV7-8 to TRBJ1-4; TRBD1 might be the D (6 bases). Germline loops: CDR1 SGHVS, CDR2 FQNEAQ. Trimming removed 3 bases from V and 6 bases from J, with 8 bases in between. This CDR3 contains 13 residues. CDR3 sequence: CASSFNRDEKLFF. Here the CDR3 DNA reads TGTGCCAGCAGCTTTAACAGGGATGAAAAACTGTTTTTT.

The J gene is TRBJ2-3, the V gene TRBV7-3; possibly TRBD1 for D (6 bases). V dropped 5 bases and J dropped 2 bases, with 11 bases sitting between them. The CDR3 is 14 amino acids. CDR1 and CDR2 from the germline V gene are SGHTA and FQGTGA. The CDR3 sequence: CASSPDSFTDTQYF. The CDR3 DNA reads as TGTGCCAGCAGCCCGGACAGCTTCACAGATACGCAGTATTTT.

The genes are TRBV30 and TRBJ2-7; the D gene could be TRBD1 or TRBD2 (5 bases each). The CDR3 consists of 11 residues. Germline V gene data show CDR1 as GTSNPN and CDR2 as SVGIG (reference sequence). V gave up 5 bases and J gave up 5 bases, with 10 bases separating them. The CDR3 is CAWGDGHEQYF. DNA of the CDR3: TGTGCCTGGGGGGACGGGCACGAGCAGTACTTC.

The chain recombines TRBV9 with TRBJ2-7; TRBD1 aligns across 8 bases. Trimming took 0 bases from V and 4 from J; bases not matched to a gene: 9. The CDR3 consists of 16 residues. Germline assignment: CDR1 SGDLS and CDR2 YYNGEE. The CDR3 here is CASSVAQGASSYEQYF. The CDR3 DNA follows: TGTGCCAGCAGCGTAGCTCAGGGGGCAAGTTCTTACGAGCAGTACTTC.

In this sample, this clone turned up a few times. The J gene is TRBJ1-1, the V gene TRBV29-1; no clear D gene. V lost 4 bases and J lost 0, with 9 bases in between. The V gene's germline CDR1 is SQVTM and CDR2 ANQGSEA. This CDR3 is 13 amino acids long. DNA for the CDR3: TGCAGCGTTGGGAGAAGCATGAACACTGAAGCTTTCTTT. It translates to CSVGRSMNTEAFF.

On this clone itself: Other DNA sequences from this sample encode an identical CDR3 as well. The genes are TRBV28 and TRBJ1-4, with a weak D call TRBD1 (6 bases). CDR3 size: 13 residues. The V gene lost 6 bases and the J gene lost 8 bases, with 13 bases spanning the gap. Germline loops: CDR1 MDHEN, CDR2 SYDVKM. The chain's CDR3 is CASSLRTEEKLFF. The DNA for the CDR3 is TGTGCCAGCAGCCTAAGGACAGAAGAAAAACTGTTTTTT. The full variable domain, rest sourced from reference TRBV28 and TRBJ1-4, is DVKVTQSSRYLVKRTGEKVFLECVQDMDHENMFWYRQDPGLGLRLIYFSYDVKMKEKGDIPEGYSVSREKKERFSLILESASTNQTSMYLCASSLRTEEKLFFGSGTQLSVL.

The CDR3 loop is CASSLGMAYEQYF. CDR3 sequence (DNA): TGCGCCAGCAGCTTGGGGATGGCTTACGAGCAGTACTTC. The chain couples TRBV5-1 to TRBJ2-7; no clear D gene. The CDR3 runs to 13 residues. V lost 0 bases to trimming and J lost 4 bases, with 8 bases between them. CDR1 is SGHRS and CDR2 is YFSETQ in the germline V gene.

This rearrangement joins TRBV19 to TRBJ1-2; no definite D call. The germline V gene has CDR1 LNHDA and CDR2 SQIVND (reference sequence). Trimming took off 4 bases at V and 8 bases at J, with 11 bases between the two ends. The CDR3 is made up of 12 amino acids. The CDR3 region is CASSKRNGGYTF. DNA for the CDR3: TGTGCCAGTAGTAAGAGGAATGGCGGCTACACCTTC.

The chain recombines TRBV28 with TRBJ2-3; 8 bases line up with TRBD2. J was trimmed by 0 bases and V by 2 bases; bases with no gene match: 10. The CDR3 consists of 18 residues. Germline assignment: CDR1 MDHEN and CDR2 SYDVKM. This CDR3 is CASSLPSGRSASTDTQYF. The CDR3, as DNA: TGTGCCAGCAGTTTACCCAGCGGGAGAAGCGCCAGCACAGATACGCAGTATTTT.

The chain links TRBV4-2 to TRBJ1-3; D gene unclear. The CDR3 contains 12 residues. Germline lookup yields CDR1 LGHNA and CDR2 YNFKEQ. V was trimmed by 0 bases and J by 4 bases, leaving 1 base between them. The CDR3 DNA reads TGTGCCAGCAGCCAAGACGGAAACACCATATATTTT. Its protein is CASSQDGNTIYF.

J is TRBJ1-1 and V is TRBV19; 12 positions agree with TRBD1. The germline CDR1 and CDR2 sequences are LNHDA and SQIVND (reference sequence). The CDR3 runs 16 residues. Losses at the gene ends were 7 bases for V and 2 bases for J; bases not matched to a gene: 8. The CDR3 loop reads CASTAGTGGFNTEAFF. CDR3 in DNA: TGTGCCAGTACCGCCGGGACAGGGGGCTTTAACACTGAAGCTTTCTTT.

V usage is TRBV28 and J usage is TRBJ2-7; possibly TRBD2 for D (6 bases). V dropped 7 bases and J dropped 5 bases, with 15 bases sitting between them. Germline-derived CDR1 and CDR2 are MDHEN and SYDVKM. CDR3 length: 13 residues. DNA for the CDR3: TGTGCCAGCATACCGACTAGTGGGCACGAGCAGTACTTC. Translating it yields CASIPTSGHEQYF.

This chain connects TRBV28 to TRBJ1-1; tentatively, D is TRBD1 (5 bases). Germline CDR1 MDHEN, CDR2 SYDVKM. This CDR3 comprises 13 residues. Trimming left V 2 bases short and J 9 bases short, with 13 bases between. The CDR3 sequence: CASSLVGGSKAFF. The CDR3, as DNA: TGTGCCAGCAGTTTAGTTGGGGGGTCGAAAGCTTTCTTT.

This clone showed up just a few times. The genes are TRBV12-1 and TRBJ2-1. TRBV12-1 is reported as a pseudogene. The CDR3 contains 14 residues. The DNA of the CDR3 is TGTGCCAGCAGCTCTGGGACGTTCGTGAGGGAGCAGTTCTTC. It specifies CASSSGTFVREQFF.

The chain has TRBV5-6 and TRBJ2-5; TRBD1 agrees at 7 bases. CDR3 length equals 15 residues. Unmatched junction bases numbered 8, after V lost 1 base and J lost 5 bases. Germline lookup yields CDR1 SGHDT and CDR2 YYEEEE. The CDR3 is CASSLLGQRGETQYF. The CDR3 coding sequence is TGTGCCAGCAGCTTGTTGGGACAGAGAGGGGAGACCCAGTACTTC.

The V call is TRBV28, the J call TRBJ1-1, with D unclear. Trimming cost V 3 bases and J 3 bases, with 11 bases left between them. The CDR3 runs to 14 residues. CDR1 is MDHEN and CDR2 is SYDVKM in the germline V gene. For the CDR3, the DNA is TGTGCCAGCAGTTTCACAATGAGGGACACTGAAGCTTTCTTT. Encoded protein: CASSFTMRDTEAFF.

The rearrangement uses TRBV7-9 and TRBJ2-1; weak D call: TRBD1 (6 bases). V gave up 4 bases and J gave up 8 bases, with 18 bases separating them. Germline values: CDR1 SEHNR, CDR2 FQNEAQ (reference sequence). The CDR3 consists of 15 residues. The CDR3 here is CASSSIGPKGDEQFF. CDR3 sequence (DNA): TGTGCCAGCAGCTCGATCGGCCCGAAGGGGGATGAGCAGTTCTTC. Supplemented by reference TRBV7-9 and TRBJ2-1, the full variable domain reads DTGVSQNPRHKITKRGQNVTFRCDPISEHNRLYWYRQTLGQGPEFLTYFQNEAQLEKSRLLSDRFSAERPKGSFSTLEIQRTEQGDSAMYLCASSSIGPKGDEQFFGPGTRLTVL.

The CDR3 DNA sequence: TGTGCCAGCAGTTACTCTGACCCCACAGATACGCAGTATTTT. It translates to CASSYSDPTDTQYF. The V gene is TRBV6-5, the J gene TRBJ2-3; D gene ambiguous. Per the germline V gene, CDR1 is MNHEY and CDR2 is SVGAGI. Trimming removed 0 bases from V and 2 bases from J, with 6 bases in between. This CDR3 comprises 14 residues.

The chain is built from TRBV2 and TRBJ1-2; no definite D call. The CDR3 is 11 amino acids. Between the trimmed V and J ends, which lost 6 bases and 8 bases, there was a span of 10 bases. CDR1 SNHLY and CDR2 FYNNEI come from the germline V gene. The CDR3 spells CASSRRLGYTF. CDR3 bases: TGTGCCAGCAGCAGGAGGTTAGGCTACACCTTC.

V and J are TRBV2 and TRBJ2-1, with TRBD2 as a possible D gene (5 bases). The CDR3 is 13 residues long. The V and J ends lost 7 bases and 4 bases respectively, with 11 bases between them. Germline CDR1 is SNHLY and CDR2 is FYNNEI. DNA of the CDR3: TGTGCCAGCAAAGAGGGAGCATACAATGAGCAGTTCTTC. Encoded protein: CASKEGAYNEQFF.

This clone was observed at least ten times. The rearrangement joins TRBV30 to TRBJ1-1; possibly TRBD1 for D (6 bases). V lost 4 bases and J 1 base, leaving 13 bases between the germline ends. Germline loops: CDR1 GTSNPN, CDR2 SVGIG (reference sequence). This CDR3 has 14 amino acids. In DNA, the CDR3 is TGTGCCTGGACCCCGGACAGCGAGAACACTGAAGCTTTCTTT. Amino acid sequence: CAWTPDSENTEAFF.

The gene calls are TRBV28 and TRBJ1-2; D uncertain. Germline assignment: CDR1 MDHEN and CDR2 SYDVKM. Trimming took off 5 bases at V and 0 bases at J, with 10 bases between the two ends. The length of the CDR3 is 14 residues. The CDR3 DNA sequence: TGTGCCAGCAGTCTCGGGTTGTCTAACTATGGCTACACCTTC. It is translated as CASSLGLSNYGYTF.